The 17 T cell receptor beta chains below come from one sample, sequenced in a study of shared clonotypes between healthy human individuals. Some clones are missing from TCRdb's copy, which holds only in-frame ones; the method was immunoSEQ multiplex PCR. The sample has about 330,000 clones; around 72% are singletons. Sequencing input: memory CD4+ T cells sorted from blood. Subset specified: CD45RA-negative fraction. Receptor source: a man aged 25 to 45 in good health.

CDR3 sequence (DNA): TGCAGCGTTGAAAAAATGGGAGGGGGCAATGAGCAGTTCTTC. Translated, it gives CSVEKMGGGNEQFF. This chain connects TRBV29-1 to TRBJ2-1, with a weak D call TRBD2 (7 bases). CDR1 and CDR2 (germline): SQVTM, ANQGSEA. The CDR3 has 14 amino acids. V dropped 2 bases and J dropped 6 bases, with 14 bases sitting between them.

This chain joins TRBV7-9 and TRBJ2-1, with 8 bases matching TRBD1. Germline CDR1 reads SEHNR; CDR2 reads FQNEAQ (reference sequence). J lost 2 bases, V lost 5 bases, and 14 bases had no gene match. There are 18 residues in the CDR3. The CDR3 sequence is CASSAGTGSSGPYNEQFF. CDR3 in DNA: TGTGCCAGCAGCGCCGGGACAGGTTCTTCTGGCCCCTACAATGAGCAGTTCTTC.

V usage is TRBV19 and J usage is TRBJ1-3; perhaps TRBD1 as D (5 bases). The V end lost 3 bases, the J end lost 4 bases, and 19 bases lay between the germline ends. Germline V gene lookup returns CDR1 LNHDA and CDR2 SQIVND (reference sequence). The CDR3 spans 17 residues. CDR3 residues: CASSIRGAATRGNTIYF. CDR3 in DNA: TGTGCCAGTAGTATTCGTGGGGCCGCGACGCGGGGAAACACCATATATTTT.

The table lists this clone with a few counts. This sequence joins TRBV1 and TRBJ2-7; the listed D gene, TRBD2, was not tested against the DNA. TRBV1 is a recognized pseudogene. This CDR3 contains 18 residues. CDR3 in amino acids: CTSEAGLAGGGTIYEQYF. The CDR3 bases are TGCACCAGCGAAGCTGGACTAGCGGGAGGTGGGACGATCTACGAGCAGTACTTC.

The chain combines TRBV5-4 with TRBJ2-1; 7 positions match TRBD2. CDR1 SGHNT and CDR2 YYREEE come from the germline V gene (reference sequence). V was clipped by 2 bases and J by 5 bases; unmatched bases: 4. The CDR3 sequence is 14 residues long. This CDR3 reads CASSFTGGDNEQFF. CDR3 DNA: TGTGCCAGCAGCTTCACTGGGGGGGACAATGAGCAGTTCTTC.

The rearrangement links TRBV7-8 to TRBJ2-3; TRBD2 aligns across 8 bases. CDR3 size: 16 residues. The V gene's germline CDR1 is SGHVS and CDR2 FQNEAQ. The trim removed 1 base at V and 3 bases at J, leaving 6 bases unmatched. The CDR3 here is CASSLGGSGITDTQYF. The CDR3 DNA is TGTGCCAGCAGCTTAGGTGGTAGCGGGATTACAGATACGCAGTATTTT.

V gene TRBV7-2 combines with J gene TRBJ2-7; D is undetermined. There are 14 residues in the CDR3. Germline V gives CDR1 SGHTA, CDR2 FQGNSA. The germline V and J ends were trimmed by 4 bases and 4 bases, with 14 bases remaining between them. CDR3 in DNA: TGTGCCAGCAGCTCCGGGCCCGAGGTATACGAGCAGTACTTC. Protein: CASSSGPEVYEQYF.

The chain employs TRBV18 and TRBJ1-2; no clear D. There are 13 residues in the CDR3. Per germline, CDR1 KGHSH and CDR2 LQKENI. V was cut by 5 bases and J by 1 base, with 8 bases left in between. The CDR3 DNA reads TGTGCCAGCTCATCGGGAGTTAACTATGGCTACACCTTC. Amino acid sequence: CASSSGVNYGYTF. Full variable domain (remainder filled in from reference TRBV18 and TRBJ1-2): NAGVMQNPRHLVRRRGQEARLRCSPMKGHSHVYWYRQLPEEGLKFMVYLQKENIIDESGMPKERFSAEFPKEGPSILRIQQVVRGDSAAYFCASSSGVNYGYTFGSGTRLTVV.

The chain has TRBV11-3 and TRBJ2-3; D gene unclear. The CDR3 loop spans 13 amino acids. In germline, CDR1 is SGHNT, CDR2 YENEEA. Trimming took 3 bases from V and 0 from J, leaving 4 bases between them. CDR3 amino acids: CASSFDSTDTQYF. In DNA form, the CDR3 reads TGTGCCAGCAGCTTCGACAGCACAGATACGCAGTATTTT.

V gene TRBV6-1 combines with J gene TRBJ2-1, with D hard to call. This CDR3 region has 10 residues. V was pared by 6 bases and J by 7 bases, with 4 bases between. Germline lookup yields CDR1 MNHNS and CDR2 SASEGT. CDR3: CASRSNEQFF. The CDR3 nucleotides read TGTGCCAGCAGGAGTAATGAGCAGTTCTTC.

CDR3 sequence (DNA): TGCGCCAGCAGTGAGAGACCCACCACCTACGAGCAGTACTTC. It translates to CASSERPTTYEQYF. The chain links TRBV10-2 to TRBJ2-7; D not certain. Trimming removed 2 bases from V and 2 bases from J, with 10 bases in between. Germline lookup yields CDR1 WSHSY and CDR2 SAAADI. The length of the CDR3 is 14 residues.

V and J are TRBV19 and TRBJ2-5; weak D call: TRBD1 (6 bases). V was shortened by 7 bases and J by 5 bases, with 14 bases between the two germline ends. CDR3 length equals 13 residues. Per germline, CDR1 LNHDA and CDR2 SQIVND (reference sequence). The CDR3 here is CASKETGGETQYF. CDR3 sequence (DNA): TGTGCCAGTAAGGAGACAGGCGGGGAGACCCAGTACTTC.

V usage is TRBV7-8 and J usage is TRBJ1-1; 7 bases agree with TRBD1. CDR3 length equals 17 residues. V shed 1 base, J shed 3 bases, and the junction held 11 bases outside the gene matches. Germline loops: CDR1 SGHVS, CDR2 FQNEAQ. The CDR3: CASSLVQGVGSDTEAFF. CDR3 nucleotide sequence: TGTGCCAGCAGCTTAGTGCAGGGGGTAGGGTCGGACACTGAAGCTTTCTTT.

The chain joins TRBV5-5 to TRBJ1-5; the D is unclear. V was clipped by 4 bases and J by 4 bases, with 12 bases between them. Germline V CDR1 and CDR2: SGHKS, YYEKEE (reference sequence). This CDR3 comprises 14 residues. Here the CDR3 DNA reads TGTGCCAGCAGCCAACAGACGGAGAATCAGCCCCAGCATTTT. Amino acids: CASSQQTENQPQHF.

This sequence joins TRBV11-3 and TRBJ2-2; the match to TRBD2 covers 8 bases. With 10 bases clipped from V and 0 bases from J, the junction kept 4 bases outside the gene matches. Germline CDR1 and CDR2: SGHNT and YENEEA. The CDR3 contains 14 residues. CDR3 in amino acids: CATAGGPNTGELFF. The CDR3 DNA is TGTGCCACGGCGGGGGGCCCGAACACCGGGGAGCTGTTTTTT.

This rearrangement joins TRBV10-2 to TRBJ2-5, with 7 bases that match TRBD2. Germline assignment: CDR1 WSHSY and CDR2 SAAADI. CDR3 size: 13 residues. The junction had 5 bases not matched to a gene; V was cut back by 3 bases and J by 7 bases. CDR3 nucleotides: TGCGCCAGCAGTGACTTGGGCGGGGGGACCCAGTACTTC. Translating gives CASSDLGGGTQYF.

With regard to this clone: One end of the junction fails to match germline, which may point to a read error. The CDR3 is CASSFGAGVVAYEQCF. The CDR3, as DNA: TGTGCCAGCAGCTTTGGGGCAGGGGTAGTCGCCTACGAGCAGTGCTTC. This chain links TRBV5-6 with TRBJ2-7, with D maybe TRBD1 (6 bases). Germline V gene data show CDR1 as SGHDT and CDR2 as YYEEEE. This CDR3 comprises 16 residues.